This T cell receptor beta chain was sequenced during a study of cytomegalovirus exposure and HLA in healthy donors. The PCR employed 60 Vbeta primers together with 13 Jbeta primers. TCRdb keeps only in-frame clones here, not all; method: immunoSEQ multiplex PCR. The sample has about 250,000 clones, about 88% seen once. Germline CDR1 and CDR2: SGHAT and FQNNGV. V was pared by 1 base and J by 4 bases, with 6 bases between. This CDR3 has 13 residues. Comments on this clone: Its antigen is undetermined. This specimen includes other DNA sequences encoding the same CDR3.

Study-level findings and limits: The study had only CMV serostatus as immune exposure information.

In nominal health when sampled, donors likely had unrecorded immune exposures nonetheless. The receptor comes from a girl aged 2-9 years in good health and CMV-seronegative. The J gene is TRBJ2-3, the V gene TRBV11-2, with D tentatively TRBD2 (6 bases). Specimen: PBMCs. The CDR3 nucleotides read TGTGCCAGCAGCTTAGCGGGAGCAGATACGCAGTATTTT. Translating gives CASSLAGADTQYF.